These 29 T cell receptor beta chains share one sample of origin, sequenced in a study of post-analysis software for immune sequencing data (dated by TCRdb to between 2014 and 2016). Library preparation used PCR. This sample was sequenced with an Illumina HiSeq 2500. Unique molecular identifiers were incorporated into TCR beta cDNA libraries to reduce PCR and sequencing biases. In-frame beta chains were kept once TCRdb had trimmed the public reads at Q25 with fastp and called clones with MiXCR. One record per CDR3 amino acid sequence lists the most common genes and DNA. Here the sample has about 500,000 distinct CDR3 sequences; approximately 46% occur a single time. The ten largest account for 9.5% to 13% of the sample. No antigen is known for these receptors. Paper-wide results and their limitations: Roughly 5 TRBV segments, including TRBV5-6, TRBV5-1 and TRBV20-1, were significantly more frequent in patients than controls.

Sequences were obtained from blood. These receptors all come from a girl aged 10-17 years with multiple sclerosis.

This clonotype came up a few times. CDR3 sequence reads: CASSVEGPYGYTF. The CDR3 region has the DNA TGTGCCAGCAGCGTAGAAGGGCCCTATGGCTACACCTTC. The rearrangement joins TRBV9 to TRBJ1-2; D gene unclear. The germline gives CDR1 SGDLS, CDR2 YYNGEE. This CDR3 contains 13 residues. Trimming left V 0 bases short and J 4 bases short, with 7 bases between.

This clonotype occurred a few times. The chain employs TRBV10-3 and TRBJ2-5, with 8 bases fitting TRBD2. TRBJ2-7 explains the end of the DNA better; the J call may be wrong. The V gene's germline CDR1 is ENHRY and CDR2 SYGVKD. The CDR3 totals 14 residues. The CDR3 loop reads CAISLSGRGDEQYF. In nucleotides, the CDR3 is TGTGCCATCAGTCTCAGCGGGAGAGGCGACGAGCAGTACTTC.

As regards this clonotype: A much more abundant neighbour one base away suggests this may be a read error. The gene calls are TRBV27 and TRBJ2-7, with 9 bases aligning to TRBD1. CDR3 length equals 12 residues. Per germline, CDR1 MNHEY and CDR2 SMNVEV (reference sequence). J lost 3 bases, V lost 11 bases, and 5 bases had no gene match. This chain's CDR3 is CAGRGQGYEQYF. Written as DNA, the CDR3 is TGTGCCGGCCGGGGACAGGGCTACGAGCAGTACTTC.

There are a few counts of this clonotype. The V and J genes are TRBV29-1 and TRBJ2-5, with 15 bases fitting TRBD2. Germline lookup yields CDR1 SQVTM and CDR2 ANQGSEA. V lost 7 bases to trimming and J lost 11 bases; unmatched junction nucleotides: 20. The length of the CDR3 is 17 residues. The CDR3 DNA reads TGCAGCGGTAGACAGTTATGGACTAGCGGGAGGGACGGTGAGCAGTACTTC. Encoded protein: CSGRQLWTSGRDGEQYF. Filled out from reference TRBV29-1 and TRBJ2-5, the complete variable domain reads SAVISQKPSRDICQRGTSLTIQCQVDSQVTMMFWYRQQPGQSLTLIATANQGSEATYESGFVIDKFPISRPNLTFSTLTVSNMSPEDSSIYLCSGRQLWTSGRDGEQYFGPGTRLLVL.

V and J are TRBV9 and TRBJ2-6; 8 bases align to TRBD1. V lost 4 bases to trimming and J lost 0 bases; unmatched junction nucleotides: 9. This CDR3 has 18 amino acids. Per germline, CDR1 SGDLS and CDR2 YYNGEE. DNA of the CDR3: TGTGCCAGCAGCTCGCGGGACAGGCCTTACTCTGGGGCCAACGTCCTGACTTTC. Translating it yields CASSSRDRPYSGANVLTF.

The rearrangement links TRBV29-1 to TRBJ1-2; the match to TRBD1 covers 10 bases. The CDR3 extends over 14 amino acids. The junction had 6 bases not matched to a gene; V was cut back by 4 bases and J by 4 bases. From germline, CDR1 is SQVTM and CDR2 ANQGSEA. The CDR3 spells CSVGRQGAIYGYTF. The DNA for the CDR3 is TGCAGCGTTGGCCGACAGGGGGCTATCTATGGCTACACCTTC. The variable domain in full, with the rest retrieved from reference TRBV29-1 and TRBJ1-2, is SAVISQKPSRDICQRGTSLTIQCQVDSQVTMMFWYRQQPGQSLTLIATANQGSEATYESGFVIDKFPISRPNLTFSTLTVSNMSPEDSSIYLCSVGRQGAIYGYTFGSGTRLTVV.

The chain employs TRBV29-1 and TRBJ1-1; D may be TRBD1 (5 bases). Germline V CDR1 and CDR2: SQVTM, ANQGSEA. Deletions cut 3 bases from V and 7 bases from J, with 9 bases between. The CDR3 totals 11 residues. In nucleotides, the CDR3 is TGCAGCGTTGAGGGGCTGTATGAAGCTTTCTTT. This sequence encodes CSVEGLYEAFF.

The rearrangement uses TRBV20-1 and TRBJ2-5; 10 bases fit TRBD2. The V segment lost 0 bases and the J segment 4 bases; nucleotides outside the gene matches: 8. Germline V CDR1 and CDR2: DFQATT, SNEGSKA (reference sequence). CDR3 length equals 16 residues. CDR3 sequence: CSARDAQAGGLETQYF. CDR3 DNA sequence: TGCAGTGCTAGAGACGCCCAAGCGGGAGGGCTAGAGACCCAGTACTTC.

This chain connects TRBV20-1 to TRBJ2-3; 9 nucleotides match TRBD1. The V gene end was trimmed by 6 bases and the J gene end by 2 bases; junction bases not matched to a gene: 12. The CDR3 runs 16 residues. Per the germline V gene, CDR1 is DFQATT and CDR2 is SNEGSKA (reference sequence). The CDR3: CSAAGAGQGYTDTQYF. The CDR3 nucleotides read TGCAGTGCAGCAGGGGCGGGACAGGGATACACAGATACGCAGTATTTT.

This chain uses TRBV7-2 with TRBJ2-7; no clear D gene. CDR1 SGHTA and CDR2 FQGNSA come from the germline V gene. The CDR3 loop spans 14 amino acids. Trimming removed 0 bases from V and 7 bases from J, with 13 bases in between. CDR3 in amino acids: CASSLAVARMEQYF. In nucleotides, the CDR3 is TGTGCCAGCAGCTTAGCTGTGGCCAGGATGGAGCAGTACTTC. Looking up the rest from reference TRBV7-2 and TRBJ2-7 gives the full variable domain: GAGVSQSPSNKVTEKGKDVELRCDPISGHTALYWYRQSLGQGLEFLIYFQGNSAPDKSGLPSDRFSAERTGGSVSTLTIQRTQQEDSAVYLCASSLAVARMEQYFGPGTRLTVT.

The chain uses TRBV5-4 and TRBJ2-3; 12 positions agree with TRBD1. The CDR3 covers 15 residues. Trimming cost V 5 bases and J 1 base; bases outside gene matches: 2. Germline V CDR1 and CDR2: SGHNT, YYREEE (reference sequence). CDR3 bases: TGTGCCAGCAGGCGGGACAGGGGGCGCACAGATACGCAGTATTTT. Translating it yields CASRRDRGRTDTQYF.

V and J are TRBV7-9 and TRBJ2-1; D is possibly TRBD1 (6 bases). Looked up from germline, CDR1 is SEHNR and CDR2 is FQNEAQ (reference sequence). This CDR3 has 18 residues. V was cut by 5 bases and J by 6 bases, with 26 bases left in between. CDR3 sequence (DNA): TGTGCCAGCAGCAAAACAGCGGCCGGGCAGGGGCCTCTCAATGAGCAGTTCTTC. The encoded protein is CASSKTAAGQGPLNEQFF. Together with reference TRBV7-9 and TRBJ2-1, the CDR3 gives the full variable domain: DTGVSQNPRHKITKRGQNVTFRCDPISEHNRLYWYRQTLGQGPEFLTYFQNEAQLEKSRLLSDRFSAERPKGSFSTLEIQRTEQGDSAMYLCASSKTAAGQGPLNEQFFGPGTRLTVL.

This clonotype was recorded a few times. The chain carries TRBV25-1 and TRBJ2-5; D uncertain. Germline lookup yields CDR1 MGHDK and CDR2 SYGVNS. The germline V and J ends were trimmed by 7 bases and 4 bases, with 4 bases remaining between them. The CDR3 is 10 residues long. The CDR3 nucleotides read TGTGCCAGCACCGGAGAGACCCAGTACTTC. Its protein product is CASTGETQYF.

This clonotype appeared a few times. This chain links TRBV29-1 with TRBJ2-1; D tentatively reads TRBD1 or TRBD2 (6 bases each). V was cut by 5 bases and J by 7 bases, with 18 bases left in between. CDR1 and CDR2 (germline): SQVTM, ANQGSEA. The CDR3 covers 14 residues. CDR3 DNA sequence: TGCAGCGTTACGACACGGGGGCTAGGAAATGAGCAGTTCTTC. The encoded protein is CSVTTRGLGNEQFF.

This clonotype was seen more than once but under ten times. The CDR3 loop is CASTNLPRSIEQYF. The CDR3 nucleotides are TGTGCCAGCACCAACCTCCCTAGGTCCATCGAGCAGTACTTC. This sequence joins TRBV28 and TRBJ2-7; the D is unclear. This CDR3 is built from 14 residues. Trimming removed 7 bases at V and 6 bases at J, with 19 bases between. CDR1 is MDHEN and CDR2 is SYDVKM in the germline V gene. Complete variable domain (other parts from reference TRBV28 and TRBJ2-7): DVKVTQSSRYLVKRTGEKVFLECVQDMDHENMFWYRQDPGLGLRLIYFSYDVKMKEKGDIPEGYSVSREKKERFSLILESASTNQTSMYLCASTNLPRSIEQYFGPGTRLTVT.

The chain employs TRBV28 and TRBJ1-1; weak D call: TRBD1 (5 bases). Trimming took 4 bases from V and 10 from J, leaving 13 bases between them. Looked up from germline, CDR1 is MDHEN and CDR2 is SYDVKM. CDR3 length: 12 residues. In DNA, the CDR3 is TGTGCCAGCAGTTCAGAGGGGAGGCGAGCTTTCTTT. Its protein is CASSSEGRRAFF.

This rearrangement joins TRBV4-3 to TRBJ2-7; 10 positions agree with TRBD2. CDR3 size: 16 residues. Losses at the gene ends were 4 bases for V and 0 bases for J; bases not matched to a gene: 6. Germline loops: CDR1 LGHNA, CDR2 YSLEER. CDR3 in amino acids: CASSPHSSGSSYEQYF. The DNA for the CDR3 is TGCGCCAGCAGCCCACACTCTAGCGGGAGCTCCTACGAGCAGTACTTC.

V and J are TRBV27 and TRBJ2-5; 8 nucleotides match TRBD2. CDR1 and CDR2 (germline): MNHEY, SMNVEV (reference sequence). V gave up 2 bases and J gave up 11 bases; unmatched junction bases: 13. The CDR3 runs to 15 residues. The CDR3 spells CASSLLNSGNNEQYF. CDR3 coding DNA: TGTGCCAGCAGTTTACTTAATAGCGGGAACAATGAGCAGTACTTC.

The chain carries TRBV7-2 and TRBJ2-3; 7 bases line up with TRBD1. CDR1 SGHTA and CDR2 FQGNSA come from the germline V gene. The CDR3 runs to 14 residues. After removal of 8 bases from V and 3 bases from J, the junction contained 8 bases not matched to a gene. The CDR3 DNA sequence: TGTGCCAGCCTAAACAGGGGACGGACAGATACGCAGTATTTT. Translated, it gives CASLNRGRTDTQYF. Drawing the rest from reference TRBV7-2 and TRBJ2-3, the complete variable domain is GAGVSQSPSNKVTEKGKDVELRCDPISGHTALYWYRQSLGQGLEFLIYFQGNSAPDKSGLPSDRFSAERTGGSVSTLTIQRTQQEDSAVYLCASLNRGRTDTQYFGPGTRLTVL.

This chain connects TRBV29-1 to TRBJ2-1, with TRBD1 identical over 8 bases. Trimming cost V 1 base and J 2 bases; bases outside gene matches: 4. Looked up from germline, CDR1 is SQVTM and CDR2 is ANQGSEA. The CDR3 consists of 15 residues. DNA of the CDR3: TGCAGCGTTGAAGGAACAGGGGGAACCTACAATGAGCAGTTCTTC. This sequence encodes CSVEGTGGTYNEQFF.

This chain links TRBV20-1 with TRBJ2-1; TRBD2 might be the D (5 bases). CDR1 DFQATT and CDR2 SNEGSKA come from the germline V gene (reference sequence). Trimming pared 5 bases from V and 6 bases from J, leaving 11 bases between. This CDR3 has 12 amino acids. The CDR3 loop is CSAWRKLNEQFF. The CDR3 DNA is TGCAGTGCTTGGAGGAAACTCAATGAGCAGTTCTTC.

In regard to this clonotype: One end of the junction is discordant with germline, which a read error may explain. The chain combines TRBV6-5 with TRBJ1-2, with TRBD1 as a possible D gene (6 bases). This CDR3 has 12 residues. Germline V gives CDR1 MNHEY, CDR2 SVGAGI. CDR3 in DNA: TGTGCCAGCAGCCCGACAGGATATGGCTGCACCTTC. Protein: CASSPTGYGCTF.

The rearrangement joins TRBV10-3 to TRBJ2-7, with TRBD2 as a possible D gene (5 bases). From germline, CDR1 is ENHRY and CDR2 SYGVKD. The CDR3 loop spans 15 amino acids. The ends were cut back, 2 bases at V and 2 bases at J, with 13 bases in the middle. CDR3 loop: CAISERGDGAYEQYF. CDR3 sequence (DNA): TGTGCCATCAGTGAGAGAGGAGACGGGGCCTACGAGCAGTACTTC.

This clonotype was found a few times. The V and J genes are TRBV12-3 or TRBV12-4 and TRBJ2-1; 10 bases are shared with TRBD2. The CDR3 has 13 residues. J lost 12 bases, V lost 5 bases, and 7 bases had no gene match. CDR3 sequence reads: CASSPLAGVAQFF. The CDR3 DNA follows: TGTGCCAGCAGTCCTCTAGCGGGAGTGGCGCAGTTCTTC.

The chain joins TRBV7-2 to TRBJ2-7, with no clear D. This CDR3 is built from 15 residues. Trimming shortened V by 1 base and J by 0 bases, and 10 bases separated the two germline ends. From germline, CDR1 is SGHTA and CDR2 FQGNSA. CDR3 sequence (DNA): TGTGCCAGCAGCTTAGTCCCAAGAGGCTCCTACGAGCAGTACTTC. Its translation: CASSLVPRGSYEQYF.

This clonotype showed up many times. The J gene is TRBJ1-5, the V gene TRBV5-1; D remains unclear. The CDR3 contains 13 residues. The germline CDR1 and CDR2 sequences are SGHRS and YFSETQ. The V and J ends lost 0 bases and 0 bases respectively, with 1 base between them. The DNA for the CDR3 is TGCGCCAGCAGCTTGGATAGCAATCAGCCCCAGCATTTT. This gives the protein CASSLDSNQPQHF. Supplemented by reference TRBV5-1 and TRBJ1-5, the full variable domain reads KAGVTQTPRYLIKTRGQQVTLSCSPISGHRSVSWYQQTPGQGLQFLFEYFSETQRNKGNFPGRFSGRQFSNSRSEMNVSTLELGDSALYLCASSLDSNQPQHFGDGTRLSIL.

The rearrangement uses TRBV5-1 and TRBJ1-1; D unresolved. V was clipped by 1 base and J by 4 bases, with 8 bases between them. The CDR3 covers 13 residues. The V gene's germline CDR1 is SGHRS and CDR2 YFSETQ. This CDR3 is CASSLRVTTEAFF. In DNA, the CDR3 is TGCGCCAGCAGCTTGAGGGTCACCACTGAAGCTTTCTTT.

CDR3 DNA sequence: TGTGCCAGCAGTTACCCGGTGGGACAGGGGCGTACTGAAGCTTTCTTT. It translates to CASSYPVGQGRTEAFF. The chain employs TRBV6-7 and TRBJ1-1, with 10 nucleotides matching TRBD1. TRBV6-7 is noted as an ORF with a role that remains uncertain. The CDR3 totals 16 residues. V lost 2 bases, J lost 5 bases, and 8 bases stayed unmatched.

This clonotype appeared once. CDR3 in amino acids: CASSFGGFYGYTF. CDR3 DNA: TGTGCCAGCAGTTTCGGGGGTTTCTATGGCTACACCTTC. The V and J genes are TRBV28 and TRBJ1-2; a possible D gene is TRBD1 (5 bases). The germline CDR1 and CDR2 sequences are MDHEN and SYDVKM. This CDR3 is 13 amino acids long. Deletions cut 3 bases from V and 4 bases from J, with 9 bases between.